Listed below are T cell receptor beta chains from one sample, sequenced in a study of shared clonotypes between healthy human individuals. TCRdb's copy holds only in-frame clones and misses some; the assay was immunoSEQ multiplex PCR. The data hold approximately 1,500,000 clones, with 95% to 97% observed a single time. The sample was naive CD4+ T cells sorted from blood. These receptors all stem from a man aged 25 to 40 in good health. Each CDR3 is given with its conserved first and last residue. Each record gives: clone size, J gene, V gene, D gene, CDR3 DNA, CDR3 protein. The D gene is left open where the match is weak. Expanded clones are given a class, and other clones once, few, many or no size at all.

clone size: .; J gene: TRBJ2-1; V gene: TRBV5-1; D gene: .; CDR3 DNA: TGCGCCAGCAGCTTGGGGGCCGGGCTAGCCGGTGAGCAGTTCTTC; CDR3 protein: CASSLGAGLAGEQFF
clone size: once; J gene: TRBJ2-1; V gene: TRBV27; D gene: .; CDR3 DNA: TGTGCCAGCAGTTTCCCTACGGACCCCCGGAGTGAGCAGTTCTTC; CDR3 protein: CASSFPTDPRSEQFF
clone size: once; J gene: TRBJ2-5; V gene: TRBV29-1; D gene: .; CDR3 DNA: TGCAGCGTTGTTAAGCCGGACGACCGGACCCAGTACTTC; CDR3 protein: CSVVKPDDRTQYF
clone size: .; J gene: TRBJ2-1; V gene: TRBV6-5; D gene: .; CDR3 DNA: TGTGCCAGCTCAAAGGGCGGGACCTCCTACAATGAGCAGTTCTTC; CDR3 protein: CASSKGGTSYNEQFF
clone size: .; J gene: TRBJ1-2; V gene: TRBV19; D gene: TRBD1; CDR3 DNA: TGTGCCAGTAGTGAGGGACAGGACTACTATGGCTACACCTTC; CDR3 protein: CASSEGQDYYGYTF
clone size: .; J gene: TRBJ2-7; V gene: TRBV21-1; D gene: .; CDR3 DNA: TGTGCCAGCAGAAAAGCATTATACGAGCAGTACTTC; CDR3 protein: CASRKALYEQYF
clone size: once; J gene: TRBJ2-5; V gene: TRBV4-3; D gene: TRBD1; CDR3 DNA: TGCGCCAGCAGCCAAGATTGGCGACAGGGCCAAGAGACCCAGTACTTC; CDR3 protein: CASSQDWRQGQETQYF
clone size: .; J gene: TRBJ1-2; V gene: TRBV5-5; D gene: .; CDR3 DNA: TGTGCCAGCAGCTTGGATCCATCTAACTATGGCTACACCTTC; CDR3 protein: CASSLDPSNYGYTF
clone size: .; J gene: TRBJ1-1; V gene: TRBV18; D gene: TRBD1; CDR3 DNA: TGTGCCAGCTCACCGCGGAACAGGGGGTTGAACACTGAAGCTTTCTTT; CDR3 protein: CASSPRNRGLNTEAFF
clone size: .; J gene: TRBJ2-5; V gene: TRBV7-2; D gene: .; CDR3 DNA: TGTGCCAGCAGCCCAGACCTAGGGGCCCAGTACTTC; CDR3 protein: CASSPDLGAQYF
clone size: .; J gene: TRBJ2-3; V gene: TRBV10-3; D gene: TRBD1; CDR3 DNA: TGTGCCATCAGTTCCGACAGGGGGCGTCCAGATACGCAGTATTTT; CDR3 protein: CAISSDRGRPDTQYF
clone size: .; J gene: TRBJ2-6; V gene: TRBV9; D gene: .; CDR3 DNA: TGTGCCAGCAGCACCCAGGGGGGTGGGGCCAACGTCCTGACTTTC; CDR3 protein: CASSTQGGGANVLTF
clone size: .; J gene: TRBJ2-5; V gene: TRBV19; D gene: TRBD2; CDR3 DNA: TGTGCCAGTAGTTGGGCTAGCGGGAGTGGAGAGACCCAGTACTTC; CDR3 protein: CASSWASGSGETQYF
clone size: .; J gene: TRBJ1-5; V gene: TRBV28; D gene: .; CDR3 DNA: TGTGCCAGCAGTTTCGGTTATAGCAATCAGCCCCAGCATTTT; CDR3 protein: CASSFGYSNQPQHF
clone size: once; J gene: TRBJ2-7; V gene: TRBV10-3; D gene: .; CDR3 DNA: TGTGCCATCAGCCGACCTTCCTACGAGCAGTACTTC; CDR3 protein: CAISRPSYEQYF
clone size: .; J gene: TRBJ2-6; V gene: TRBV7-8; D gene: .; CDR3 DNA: TGTGCCAGCAGTTTTACCCGAGGGGGGTGGTCTGGGGCCAACGTCCTGACTTTC; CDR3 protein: CASSFTRGGWSGANVLTF
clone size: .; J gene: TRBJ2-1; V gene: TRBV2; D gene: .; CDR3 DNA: TGTGCCAGCAGTGGCCAGGGGGGCTACAATGAGCAGTTCTTC; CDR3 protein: CASSGQGGYNEQFF
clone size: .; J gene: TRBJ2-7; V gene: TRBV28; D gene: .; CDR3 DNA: TGTGCCAGCAGTCTTTTATTACAGGCCTCCTACGAGCAGTACTTC; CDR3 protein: CASSLLLQASYEQYF
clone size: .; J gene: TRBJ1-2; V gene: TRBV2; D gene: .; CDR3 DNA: TGTGCCAGCAGTGAGAGGTCCTATGGCTACACCTTC; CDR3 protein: CASSERSYGYTF
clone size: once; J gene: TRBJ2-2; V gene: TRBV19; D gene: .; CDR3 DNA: TGTGCCAGTAACCCGAACACCGGGGAGCTGTTTTTT; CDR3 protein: CASNPNTGELFF
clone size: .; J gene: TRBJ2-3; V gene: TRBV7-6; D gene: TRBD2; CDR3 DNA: TGTGCCAGCAGCTTAGAGGCGGGAGGGGGCACAGATACGCAGTATTTT; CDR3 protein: CASSLEAGGGTDTQYF
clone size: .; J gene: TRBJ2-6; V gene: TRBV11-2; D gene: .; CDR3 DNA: TGTGCCAGCAGCTTAGATACTATCTGGAGTCAACCTGGGGCCAACGTCCTGACTTTC; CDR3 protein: CASSLDTIWSQPGANVLTF
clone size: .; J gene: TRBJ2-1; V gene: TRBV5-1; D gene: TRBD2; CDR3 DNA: TGCGCCAGCAGCTTGGGAGTAGCGGGAGTGAATGAGCAGTTCTTC; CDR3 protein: CASSLGVAGVNEQFF
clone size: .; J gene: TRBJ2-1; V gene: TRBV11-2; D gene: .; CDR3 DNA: TGTGCCAGCAGCCCACCTATTTGGGGGCCCCATGAGCAGTTCTTC; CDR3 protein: CASSPPIWGPHEQFF
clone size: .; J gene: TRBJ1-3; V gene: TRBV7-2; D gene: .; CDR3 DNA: TGTGCCAGCAGCGCTTATGGCGGCGGAAACACCATATATTTT; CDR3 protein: CASSAYGGGNTIYF
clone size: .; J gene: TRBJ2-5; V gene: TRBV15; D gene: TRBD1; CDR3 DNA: TGTGCCACCAGCAGTGCAGACAGGGGGATTGAGACCCAGTACTTC; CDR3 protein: CATSSADRGIETQYF
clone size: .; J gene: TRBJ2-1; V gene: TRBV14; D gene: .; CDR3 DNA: TGTGCCAGCAGCCAAGAACGAGGGGCGGCGGGGAGTGAGCAGTTCTTC; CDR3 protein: CASSQERGAAGSEQFF
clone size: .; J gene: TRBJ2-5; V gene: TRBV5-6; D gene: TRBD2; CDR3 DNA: TGTGCCAGCAGCTTGGGACTAGCGGGAGGTTGGCAGGAGACCCAGTACTTC; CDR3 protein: CASSLGLAGGWQETQYF
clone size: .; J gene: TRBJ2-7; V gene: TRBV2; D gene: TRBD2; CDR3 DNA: TGTGCCAGCAGTGAATTCAATCTAGCGGGAGGGCCCACCTACGAGCAGTACTTC; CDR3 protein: CASSEFNLAGGPTYEQYF
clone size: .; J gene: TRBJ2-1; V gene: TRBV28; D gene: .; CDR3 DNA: TGTGCCAGCAGTTCGAATAGGGGAAAGGAGAACAATGAGCAGTTCTTC; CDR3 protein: CASSSNRGKENNEQFF
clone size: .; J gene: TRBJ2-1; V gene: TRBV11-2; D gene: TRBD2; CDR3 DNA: TGTGCCAGCAGCTTTCTGACTAGCGGGAGTCTCGATGAGCAGTTCTTC; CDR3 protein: CASSFLTSGSLDEQFF
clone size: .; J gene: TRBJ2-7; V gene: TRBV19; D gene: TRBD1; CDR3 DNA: TGTGCCAGTAGTCCCGCAGGACAGGGGTTGGGCGAGCAGTACTTC; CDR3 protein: CASSPAGQGLGEQYF
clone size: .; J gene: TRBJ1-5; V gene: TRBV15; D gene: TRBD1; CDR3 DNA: TGTGCCACCAGCAGAGGAGACAGGGAGAATCAGCCCCAGCATTTT; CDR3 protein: CATSRGDRENQPQHF
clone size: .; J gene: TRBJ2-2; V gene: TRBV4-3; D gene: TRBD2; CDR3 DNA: TGCGCCAGCAGCCAACTATTTCGGACTAGCGTGAACACCGGGGAGCTGTTTTTT; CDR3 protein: CASSQLFRTSVNTGELFF
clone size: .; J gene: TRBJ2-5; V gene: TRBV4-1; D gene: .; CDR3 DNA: TGCGCCAGCAGCCAGTCAGGGGTGGAGACCCAGTACTTC; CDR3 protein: CASSQSGVETQYF
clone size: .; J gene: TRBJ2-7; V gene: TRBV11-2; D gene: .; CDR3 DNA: TGTGCCAGCAGCCTTACATCCTACGAGCAGTACTTC; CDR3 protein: CASSLTSYEQYF
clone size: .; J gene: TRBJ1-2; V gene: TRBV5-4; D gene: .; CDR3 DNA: TGTGCCAGCAGCTTGGTCGGCGTACGAAATGGCTACACCTTC; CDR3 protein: CASSLVGVRNGYTF
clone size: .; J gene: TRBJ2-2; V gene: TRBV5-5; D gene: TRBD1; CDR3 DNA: TGTGCCAGCAGCCCCGGGACAGACAACACCGGGGAGCTGTTTTTT; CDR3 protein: CASSPGTDNTGELFF